Following are 23 T cell receptor beta chains from one sample sequenced in a study of T cell responses to AZD1222 COVID-19 vaccine. Assay: immunoSEQ multiplex PCR; the TCRdb copy retains only in-frame clones and omits some. The table records roughly 120,000 clones, roughly 87% of them present only once. The input for sequencing was peripheral blood, taken on day 0 of AZD1222 vaccination. The receptors were gathered from an adult in good health.

This chain links TRBV11-2 with TRBJ1-1; D uncertain. Trimming removed 2 bases from V and 1 base from J, with 5 bases in between. This CDR3 contains 13 residues. In germline, CDR1 is SGHAT, CDR2 FQNNGV. The CDR3 protein is CASSLTQNTEAFF. The CDR3 DNA is TGTGCCAGCAGCTTAACCCAGAACACTGAAGCTTTCTTT.

This clone showed up just a few times. The rearrangement links TRBV7-5 to TRBJ2-3. TRBV7-5 is tagged as a pseudogene. This CDR3 comprises 15 residues. The CDR3 here is CARSLMGEGTDTQYF. The DNA of the CDR3 is TGTGCCAGAAGCTTAATGGGGGAAGGGACAGATACGCAGTATTTT.

The chain uses TRBV5-4 and TRBJ1-1; 7 bases are a match to TRBD1. V lost 4 bases to trimming and J lost 0 bases; unmatched junction nucleotides: 9. Germline V gene sequence: CDR1 SGHNT, CDR2 YYREEE (reference sequence). This CDR3 is built from 16 residues. CDR3 sequence reads: CASSPGGVLMNTEAFF. For the CDR3, the DNA is TGTGCCAGCAGCCCAGGGGGGGTCCTCATGAACACTGAAGCTTTCTTT.

The chain has TRBV3-1 (or the pseudogene TRBV3-2) and TRBJ2-5, with 7 bases identical to TRBD2. V shed 6 bases and J 1 base; nucleotides not matched to a gene: 5. The CDR3 covers 14 residues. CDR1 and CDR2 from the germline V gene are LGHDT and YNNKEL (reference sequence). For the CDR3, the DNA is TGTGCCAGCAGTTACTGGACTAGCCAAGAGACCCAGTACTTC. Protein sequence: CASSYWTSQETQYF.

The J gene is TRBJ1-1, the V gene TRBV6-5; D might be TRBD1 (5 bases). Trimming took 5 bases from V and 4 from J, leaving 14 bases between them. The CDR3 covers 14 residues. Germline V lookup: CDR1 MNHEY, CDR2 SVGAGI. The CDR3 DNA reads TGTGCCAGCAGTCAAAGGCAGGGAATCACTGAAGCTTTCTTT. This encodes CASSQRQGITEAFF.

The gene calls are TRBV4-1 and TRBJ2-5, with a possible D match to TRBD2 (7 bases). CDR3 length: 16 residues. In germline, CDR1 is MGHRA, CDR2 YSYEKL. Trimming removed 3 bases from V and 1 base from J, with 15 bases in between. CDR3 region: CASSQGRGAFQETQYF. The DNA for the CDR3 is TGCGCCAGCAGCCAGGGCCGGGGGGCTTTCCAAGAGACCCAGTACTTC.

The chain combines TRBV28 with TRBJ2-1, with D hard to call. CDR3 length: 15 residues. Germline V gives CDR1 MDHEN, CDR2 SYDVKM. The V and J ends lost 4 bases and 0 bases respectively, with 10 bases between them. CDR3 amino acids: CASSSNSYSYNEQFF. The CDR3 nucleotides read TGTGCCAGCAGTTCTAACAGCTACTCCTACAATGAGCAGTTCTTC. The complete variable domain, with remaining parts taken from reference TRBV28 and TRBJ2-1, reads DVKVTQSSRYLVKRTGEKVFLECVQDMDHENMFWYRQDPGLGLRLIYFSYDVKMKEKGDIPEGYSVSREKKERFSLILESASTNQTSMYLCASSSNSYSYNEQFFGPGTRLTVL.

This chain joins TRBV21-1 and TRBJ1-1; TRBD1 reflects the table's D call only, with no check against the DNA. TRBV21-1 is a known pseudogene. The CDR3 length is 12 residues. The CDR3 nucleotides are TGTGCCAGCAGCAGAAGGACAGGGGATGCTTTCTTT. Translation: CASSRRTGDAFF.

The J gene is TRBJ2-2, the V gene TRBV27; 8 bases map to TRBD2. V shed 7 bases, J shed 1 base, and the junction held 11 bases outside the gene matches. This CDR3 region has 17 residues. The germline V gene encodes CDR1 MNHEY and CDR2 SMNVEV (reference sequence). CDR3 sequence (DNA): TGTGCCAGCACCCCATTCCCCGGGAGGGAGAACACCGGGGAGCTGTTTTTT. The encoded protein is CASTPFPGRENTGELFF.

The chain joins TRBV7-9 to TRBJ2-7; D call uncertain. Trimming took 5 bases from V and 0 from J, leaving 2 bases between them. Germline V gives CDR1 SEHNR, CDR2 FQNEAQ (reference sequence). The CDR3 is made up of 11 amino acids. Here the CDR3 DNA reads TGTGCCAGCAGCGACTCCTACGAGCAGTACTTC. The encoded protein is CASSDSYEQYF. Full variable domain (remainder filled in from reference TRBV7-9 and TRBJ2-7): DTGVSQNPRHKITKRGQNVTFRCDPISEHNRLYWYRQTLGQGPEFLTYFQNEAQLEKSRLLSDRFSAERPKGSFSTLEIQRTEQGDSAMYLCASSDSYEQYFGPGTRLTVT.

This chain links TRBV28 with TRBJ1-5; 7 positions agree with TRBD1. CDR1 and CDR2 from the germline V gene are MDHEN and SYDVKM. The CDR3 consists of 15 residues. Trimming cost V 5 bases and J 2 bases; bases outside gene matches: 6. CDR3 amino acids: CASSTWDSRNQPQHF. DNA for the CDR3: TGTGCCAGCAGTACTTGGGACAGCCGCAATCAGCCCCAGCATTTT.

V gene TRBV12-5 combines with J gene TRBJ2-5; D is undetermined. The V gene's germline CDR1 is LGHNT and CDR2 FRNRAP. The CDR3 is 13 residues long. The V end lost 1 base, the J end lost 5 bases, and 8 bases lay between the germline ends. The CDR3 loop is CASGLGAGETQYF. The CDR3 coding sequence is TGTGCTAGTGGTTTGGGGGCCGGGGAGACCCAGTACTTC.

The V and J genes are TRBV5-1 and TRBJ1-1; D unclear. The CDR3 has 15 residues. Trimming stripped 3 bases from V and 0 bases from J, with 12 bases between. Germline values: CDR1 SGHRS, CDR2 YFSETQ. CDR3 loop: CASSSQTDMNTEAFF. In DNA form, the CDR3 reads TGCGCCAGCAGCTCACAGACTGATATGAACACTGAAGCTTTCTTT.

Concerning this clone itself: Other DNA variants within this sample encode the same CDR3. The V call is TRBV19, the J call TRBJ1-1; D gene ambiguous. Deletions cut 3 bases from V and 1 base from J, with 6 bases between. The CDR3 is 13 amino acids. Germline V CDR1 and CDR2: LNHDA, SQIVND (reference sequence). CDR3 loop: CASSIGRNTEAFF. CDR3 coding DNA: TGTGCCAGTAGTATTGGTCGGAACACTGAAGCTTTCTTT.

The V and J genes are TRBV7-8 and TRBJ1-5, with 8 bases fitting TRBD1. Germline loops: CDR1 SGHVS, CDR2 FQNEAQ. CDR3 length equals 16 residues. J lost 2 bases, V lost 0 bases, and 3 bases had no gene match. The CDR3 sequence is CASSLAPGGGNQPQHF. The CDR3 DNA is TGTGCCAGCAGCTTAGCCCCAGGGGGCGGCAATCAGCCCCAGCATTTT.

The CDR3 coding sequence is TGTGCCAGTAGAATGCAGGGCACTGAAGCTTTCTTT. Amino acids: CASRMQGTEAFF. The chain joins TRBV19 to TRBJ1-1; weak D call: TRBD1 (5 bases). Trimming removed 6 bases at V and 4 bases at J, with 9 bases between. The CDR3 spans 12 residues. Germline CDR1 LNHDA, CDR2 SQIVND (reference sequence). Drawing the rest from reference TRBV19 and TRBJ1-1, the complete variable domain is DGGITQSPKYLFRKEGQNVTLSCEQNLNHDAMYWYRQDPGQGLRLIYYSQIVNDFQKGDIAEGYSVSREKKESFPLTVTSAQKNPTAFYLCASRMQGTEAFFGQGTRLTVV.

In its sample, this clone was seen once. The chain employs TRBV9 and TRBJ1-2; possibly TRBD1 for D (5 bases). Germline assignment: CDR1 SGDLS and CDR2 YYNGEE. CDR3 size: 15 residues. Trimming left V 2 bases short and J 7 bases short, with 18 bases between. Here the CDR3 reads CASSVDGAQVGGYTF. The CDR3 DNA reads TGTGCCAGCAGCGTGGATGGGGCGCAGGTTGGTGGCTACACCTTC.

CDR3 coding DNA: TGTGCCAGCAGCCCACCAGCGGAGAACTACGAGCAGTACTTC. Amino acid sequence: CASSPPAENYEQYF. The gene calls are TRBV7-2 and TRBJ2-7; D perhaps matches TRBD2 (5 bases). Trimming removed 5 bases from V and 3 bases from J, with 14 bases in between. Germline assignment: CDR1 SGHTA and CDR2 FQGNSA. CDR3 length: 14 residues.

V usage is TRBV13 and J usage is TRBJ1-2; no reliable D call. The CDR3 has 14 amino acids. V was clipped by 0 bases and J by 2 bases, with 7 bases between them. CDR1 and CDR2 (germline): PRHDT, FYEKMQ (reference sequence). The DNA of the CDR3 is TGTGCCAGCAGCTTAGGTACGGGGAACTATGGCTACACCTTC. Protein product: CASSLGTGNYGYTF.

The chain links TRBV2 to TRBJ1-5; unclear D gene. The V gene lost 8 bases and the J gene lost 1 base, with 15 bases spanning the gap. CDR1 is SNHLY, CDR2 FYNNEI, per germline. CDR3 length: 15 amino acids. CDR3 in DNA: TGTGCCAGCCAACCACGGGGAACCAGCAATCAGCCCCAGCATTTT. Translation gives CASQPRGTSNQPQHF.

This chain uses TRBV18 with TRBJ2-1, with 11 bases that match TRBD2. The CDR3 spans 19 residues. The germline V gene encodes CDR1 KGHSH and CDR2 LQKENI. Trimming cost V 3 bases and J 0 bases; bases outside gene matches: 10. CDR3 nucleotide sequence: TGTGCCAGCTCACCGCTGGGACTAGCGGTCAGGAGCTCCTACAATGAGCAGTTCTTC. Translation gives CASSPLGLAVRSSYNEQFF.

The rearrangement joins TRBV6-5 to TRBJ2-2; TRBD2 agrees at 8 bases. The CDR3 totals 16 residues. Germline-derived CDR1 and CDR2 are MNHEY and SVGAGI. V shed 0 bases and J 4 bases; nucleotides not matched to a gene: 4. CDR3 bases: TGTGCCAGCAGTTACTCAAACGGGAGGGCCACCGGGGAGCTGTTTTTT. Translating gives CASSYSNGRATGELFF.

The chain combines TRBV28 with TRBJ1-5; D is undetermined. Trimming left V 4 bases short and J 6 bases short, with 4 bases between. Germline CDR1 is MDHEN and CDR2 is SYDVKM. The CDR3 is 11 amino acids. The DNA of the CDR3 is TGTGCCAGCAGTTATCGTCAGCCCCAGCATTTT. As protein: CASSYRQPQHF.